These 8 T cell receptor beta chains share one sample of origin, sequenced in a study of CD8 T cells in Susac syndrome. When the RNA was reverse transcribed, random hexamers were used with an input of roughly 0.45 to 1 ug. TCRdb reprocessed the immunoSEQ multiplex PCR reads with MiXCR, giving one entry per CDR3 protein. This sample has some 110,000 distinct CDR3 sequences, with under 96% found just once. The sequenced material came from CD4+ T cells from PBMCs. Source of these receptors: a human donor with Susac syndrome.

The gene calls are TRBV20-1 and TRBJ2-1; 7 nucleotides agree with TRBD2. The CDR3 is 16 residues long. After removal of 6 bases from V and 4 bases from J, the junction contained 15 bases not matched to a gene. CDR1 DFQATT and CDR2 SNEGSKA come from the germline V gene (reference sequence). The CDR3 loop reads CSARNRASGTYNEQFF. The DNA of the CDR3 is TGCAGTGCAAGGAACCGGGCTAGCGGAACATACAATGAGCAGTTCTTC.

This sequence joins TRBV27 and TRBJ2-7; 10 nucleotides line up with TRBD1. The CDR3 runs 18 residues. Germline V gene data show CDR1 as MNHEY and CDR2 as SMNVEV (reference sequence). Germline trimming cut 3 bases from V and 3 bases from J; bases unmatched to any gene: 14. DNA of the CDR3: TGTGCCAGCAGTTTCAAGGGACAGGGGCCCCCAAATCTCTACGAGCAGTACTTC. This encodes CASSFKGQGPPNLYEQYF.

The gene calls are TRBV20-1 and TRBJ1-2; maybe TRBD1 (5 bases). Trimming took 5 bases from V and 3 from J, leaving 13 bases between them. CDR3 length: 13 amino acids. Per germline, CDR1 DFQATT and CDR2 SNEGSKA (reference sequence). For the CDR3, the DNA is TGCAGTGCTTCCCAGGGCACCGACTATGGCTACACCTTC. Translated, it gives CSASQGTDYGYTF.

A single count supports this clonotype. The chain employs TRBV12-3 or TRBV12-4 and TRBJ1-5; D remains ambiguous. The V gene lost 7 bases and the J gene lost 0 bases, with 7 bases spanning the gap. There are 13 residues in the CDR3. CDR3: CASTGNSNQPQHF. Written as DNA, the CDR3 is TGTGCCAGCACGGGAAATAGCAATCAGCCCCAGCATTTT.

V is TRBV10-3 and J is TRBJ2-3; weak D call: TRBD2 (6 bases). The V end lost 0 bases, the J end lost 3 bases, and 16 bases lay between the germline ends. Germline V gene sequence: CDR1 ENHRY, CDR2 SYGVKD. The CDR3 is 17 amino acids. The CDR3 DNA is TGTGCCATCAGTGAGTCGATTAGCGGTAGGGAGACAGATACGCAGTATTTT. Encoded protein: CAISESISGRETDTQYF.

The chain recombines TRBV30 with TRBJ1-5; the match to TRBD1 covers 9 bases. Unmatched junction bases numbered 10, after V lost 5 bases and J lost 11 bases. Looked up from germline, CDR1 is GTSNPN and CDR2 is SVGIG (reference sequence). The CDR3 length is 13 residues. The CDR3 DNA reads TGTGCCTGGGGACCGGGACAGGGATTGGCCCAGCATTTT. Amino acid sequence: CAWGPGQGLAQHF.

The rearrangement joins TRBV3-1 to TRBJ2-3; 8 bases are a match to TRBD2. The CDR3 loop spans 13 amino acids. Germline values: CDR1 LGHDT, CDR2 YNNKEL (reference sequence). The V segment lost 8 bases and the J segment 3 bases; nucleotides outside the gene matches: 4. The CDR3 protein is CASGASGTDTQYF. CDR3 nucleotide sequence: TGTGCCAGCGGAGCTAGCGGGACAGATACGCAGTATTTT.

The rearrangement joins TRBV20-1 to TRBJ2-1; TRBD1 matches 9 bases. J was trimmed by 12 bases and V by 3 bases; bases with no gene match: 9. The CDR3 spans 13 residues. Germline CDR1 DFQATT, CDR2 SNEGSKA (reference sequence). CDR3 DNA sequence: TGCAGTGCTAGTCGACTTCCGGGACAGGGGCAGTTCTTC. It encodes CSASRLPGQGQFF.